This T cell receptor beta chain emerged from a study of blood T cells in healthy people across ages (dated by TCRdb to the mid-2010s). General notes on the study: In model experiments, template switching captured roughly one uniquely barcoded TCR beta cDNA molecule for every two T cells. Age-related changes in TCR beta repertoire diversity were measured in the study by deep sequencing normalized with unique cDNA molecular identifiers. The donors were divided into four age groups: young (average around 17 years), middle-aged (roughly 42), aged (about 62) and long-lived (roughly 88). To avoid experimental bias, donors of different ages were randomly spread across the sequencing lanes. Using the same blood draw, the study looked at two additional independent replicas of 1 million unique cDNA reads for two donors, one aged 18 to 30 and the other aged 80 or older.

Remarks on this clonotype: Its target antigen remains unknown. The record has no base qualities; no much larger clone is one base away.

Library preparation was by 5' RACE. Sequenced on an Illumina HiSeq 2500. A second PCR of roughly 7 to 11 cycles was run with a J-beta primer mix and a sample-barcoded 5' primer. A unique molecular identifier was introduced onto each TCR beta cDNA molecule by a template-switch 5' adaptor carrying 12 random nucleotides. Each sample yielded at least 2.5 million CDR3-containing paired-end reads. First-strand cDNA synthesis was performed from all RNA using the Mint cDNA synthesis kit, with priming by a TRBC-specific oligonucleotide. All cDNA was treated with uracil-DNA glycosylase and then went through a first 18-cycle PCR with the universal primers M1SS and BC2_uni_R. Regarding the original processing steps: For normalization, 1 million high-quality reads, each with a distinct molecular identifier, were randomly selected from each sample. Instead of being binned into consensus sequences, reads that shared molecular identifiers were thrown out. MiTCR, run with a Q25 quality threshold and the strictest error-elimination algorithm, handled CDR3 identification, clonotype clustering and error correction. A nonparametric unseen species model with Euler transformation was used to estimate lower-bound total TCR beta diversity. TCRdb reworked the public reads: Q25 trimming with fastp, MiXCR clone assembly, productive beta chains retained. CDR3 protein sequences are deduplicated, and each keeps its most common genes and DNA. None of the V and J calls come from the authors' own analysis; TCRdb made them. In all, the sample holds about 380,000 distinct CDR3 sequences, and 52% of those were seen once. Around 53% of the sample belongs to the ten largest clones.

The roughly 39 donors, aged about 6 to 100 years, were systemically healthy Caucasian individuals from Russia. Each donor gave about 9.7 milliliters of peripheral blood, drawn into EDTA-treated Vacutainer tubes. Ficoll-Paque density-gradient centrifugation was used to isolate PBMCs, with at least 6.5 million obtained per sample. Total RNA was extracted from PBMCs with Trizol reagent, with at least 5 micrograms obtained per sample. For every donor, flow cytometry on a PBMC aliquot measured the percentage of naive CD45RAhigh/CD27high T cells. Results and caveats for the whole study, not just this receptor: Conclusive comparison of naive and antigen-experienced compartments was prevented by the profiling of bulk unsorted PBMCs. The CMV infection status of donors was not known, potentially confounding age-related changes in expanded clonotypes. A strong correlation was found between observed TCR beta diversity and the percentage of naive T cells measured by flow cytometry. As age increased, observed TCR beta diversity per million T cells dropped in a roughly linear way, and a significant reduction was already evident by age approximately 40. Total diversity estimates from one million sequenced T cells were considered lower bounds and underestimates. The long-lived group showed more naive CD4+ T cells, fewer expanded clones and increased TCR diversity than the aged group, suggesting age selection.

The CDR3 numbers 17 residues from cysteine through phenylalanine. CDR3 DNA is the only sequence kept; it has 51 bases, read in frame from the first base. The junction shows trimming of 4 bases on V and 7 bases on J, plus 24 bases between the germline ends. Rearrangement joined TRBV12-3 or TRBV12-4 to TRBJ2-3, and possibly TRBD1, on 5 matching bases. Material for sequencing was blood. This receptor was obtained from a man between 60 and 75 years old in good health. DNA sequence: TGTGCCAGCAGTTCTCCCCCCCCGCAGGGCAATAGGAATACGCAGTATTTT. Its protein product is CASSSPPPQGNRNTQYF.